Below are 11 T cell receptor beta chains sequenced from a single sample in a study of OX40 agonist ivuxolimab in advanced cancers. This table comes from immunoSEQ multiplex PCR, and its TCRdb copy is limited to in-frame clones, with some not included. The data contain about 80,000 clones, roughly 87% of them singletons. Specimen: CD4+ or CD8+ T cells sorted from blood, collected in a trial of the OX40 agonist ivuxolimab. The receptors originated from an adult with an advanced solid tumor such as melanoma, head and neck, liver or kidney cancer.

The chain links TRBV4-3 to TRBJ1-3; D remains unclear. V lost 0 bases to trimming and J lost 3 bases, with 3 bases between them. The CDR3 is made up of 13 amino acids. CDR1 LGHNA and CDR2 YSLEER come from the germline V gene. The CDR3 reads CASSQDSGNTIYF. The CDR3 DNA follows: TGCGCCAGCAGCCAAGACAGTGGAAACACCATATATTTT.

The V call is TRBV19, the J call TRBJ2-6, with D perhaps TRBD1 (6 bases). Germline V lookup: CDR1 LNHDA, CDR2 SQIVND (reference sequence). The CDR3 extends over 15 amino acids. Trimming left V 4 bases short and J 0 bases short, with 7 bases between. The CDR3 region has the DNA TGTGCCAGTAGTAGAGGGGGCTCTGGGGCCAACGTCCTGACTTTC. Amino acid sequence: CASSRGGSGANVLTF.

The rearrangement joins TRBV6-5 to TRBJ1-2; maybe TRBD1 (5 bases). This CDR3 spans 14 amino acids. Germline V CDR1 and CDR2: MNHEY, SVGAGI. Trimming cost V 4 bases and J 3 bases, with 12 bases left between them. CDR3 DNA: TGTGCCAGCAGTTCCCTCGGGGCCGACTATGGCTACACCTTC. Translated, it gives CASSSLGADYGYTF.

The chain has TRBV18 and TRBJ2-5, with TRBD1 identical over 12 bases. The V and J ends lost 0 bases and 5 bases, in that order; junction bases with no gene match: 4. Germline-derived CDR1 and CDR2 are KGHSH and LQKENI. The CDR3 consists of 16 residues. CDR3 bases: TGTGCCAGCTCACCACCGGGACAGGGGGCTTGGGAGACCCAGTACTTC. Its translation: CASSPPGQGAWETQYF.

The chain couples TRBV7-9 to TRBJ2-7, with 11 bases aligning to TRBD2. J lost 5 bases, V lost 4 bases, and 10 bases had no gene match. CDR1 is SEHNR, CDR2 FQNEAQ, per germline (reference sequence). The length of the CDR3 is 16 residues. The CDR3 is CASSSTNSGRDHEQYF. The CDR3 DNA reads as TGTGCCAGCAGCTCAACCAATAGCGGGAGGGACCACGAGCAGTACTTC.

V and J are TRBV5-1 and TRBJ2-7; 9 bases map to TRBD1. V lost 2 bases, J lost 7 bases, and 7 bases stayed unmatched. The CDR3 sequence is 14 residues long. Per germline, CDR1 SGHRS and CDR2 YFSETQ. CDR3 sequence: CASSFRDRAGEQYF. CDR3 bases: TGCGCCAGCAGCTTCCGGGACAGGGCGGGGGAGCAGTACTTC.

CDR3 sequence reads: CASSYSGFNTEAFF. CDR3 nucleotide sequence: TGTGCCAGCAGTTACTCGGGTTTTAACACTGAAGCTTTCTTT. This sequence joins TRBV6-5 and TRBJ1-1, with no clear D. Per the germline V gene, CDR1 is MNHEY and CDR2 is SVGAGI. The CDR3 sequence is 14 residues long. V was shortened by 0 bases and J by 2 bases, with 7 bases between the two germline ends.

J is TRBJ2-1 and V is TRBV6-1; 16 nucleotides match TRBD2. CDR1 is MNHNS, CDR2 SASEGT, per germline. CDR3 length: 14 amino acids. After removal of 7 bases from V and 7 bases from J, the junction contained 1 base not matched to a gene. The CDR3 protein is CASMGLAGGNEQFF. CDR3 DNA sequence: TGTGCCAGCATGGGACTAGCGGGAGGGAATGAGCAGTTCTTC.

The V gene is TRBV10-3, the J gene TRBJ2-5; perhaps TRBD1 as D (5 bases). The germline V gene has CDR1 ENHRY and CDR2 SYGVKD. This CDR3 spans 17 amino acids. V was cut by 2 bases and J by 8 bases, with 24 bases left in between. CDR3 protein: CAISETQGLLSNGTQYF. The CDR3 DNA follows: TGTGCCATCAGTGAGACCCAGGGTTTGCTCTCCAACGGCACCCAGTACTTC.

Note on this clone: The sample has other DNA sequences that encode this CDR3 too. The gene calls are TRBV5-4 and TRBJ2-7, with 10 bases fitting TRBD2. Germline lookup yields CDR1 SGHNT and CDR2 YYREEE (reference sequence). Germline trimming cut 3 bases from V and 0 bases from J; bases unmatched to any gene: 3. The CDR3 has 15 residues. The CDR3 loop reads CASSSIAGGSYEQYF. The CDR3, as DNA: TGTGCCAGCAGCTCTATAGCGGGAGGCTCCTACGAGCAGTACTTC.

The CDR3 DNA follows: TGTGCCAGCAGCCCGGGGGGGACCCCCCACAATGAGCAGTTCTTC. Protein product: CASSPGGTPHNEQFF. The gene calls are TRBV4-2 and TRBJ2-1, with 8 bases fitting TRBD2. The germline V gene encodes CDR1 LGHNA and CDR2 YNFKEQ. The J segment lost 5 bases and the V segment lost 4 bases, leaving 7 bases of the junction unmatched. This CDR3 comprises 15 residues.